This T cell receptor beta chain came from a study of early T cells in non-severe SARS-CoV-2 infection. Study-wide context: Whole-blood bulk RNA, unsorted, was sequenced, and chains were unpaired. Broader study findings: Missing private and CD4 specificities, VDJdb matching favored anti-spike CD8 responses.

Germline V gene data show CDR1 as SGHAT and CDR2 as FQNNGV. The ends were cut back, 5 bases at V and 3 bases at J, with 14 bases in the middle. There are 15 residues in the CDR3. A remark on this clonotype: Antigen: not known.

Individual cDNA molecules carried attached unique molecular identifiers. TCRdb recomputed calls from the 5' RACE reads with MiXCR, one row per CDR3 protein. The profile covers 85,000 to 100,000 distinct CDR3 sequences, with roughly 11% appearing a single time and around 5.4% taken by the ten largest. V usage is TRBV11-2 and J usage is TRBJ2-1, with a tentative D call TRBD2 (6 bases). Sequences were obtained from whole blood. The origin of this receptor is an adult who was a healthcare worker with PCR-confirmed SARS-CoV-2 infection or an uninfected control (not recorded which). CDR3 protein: CASSVTSPYYNEQFF. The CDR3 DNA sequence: TGTGCCAGCAGCGTTACTAGCCCCTACTACAATGAGCAGTTCTTC.